Following are 20 T cell receptor beta chains from one sample sequenced in a study of CD8+CD57+ T cells in acquired aplastic anemia. Genomic DNA acted as the template from which TCR beta VDJ combination and CDR3 sequence profiling were carried out. MiXCR, applied by TCRdb to the reads, yields one record per CDR3 protein. The table has 260,000 or so distinct CDR3 sequences, more than 45% seen once; the top ten hold 6.5% to 10%. Before being chosen for sequencing, patients had shown CD8+CD57+ cell expansion by flow cytometry. The sequencing input was sorted CD4+, CD8+, or CD8+CD57+ T cells (not recorded which) from PBMCs. The receptor set was obtained from a human donor with aplastic anemia.

The rearrangement joins TRBV29-1 to TRBJ1-2, with TRBD1 matching over 7 bases. V dropped 1 base and J dropped 10; count of bases not matched to a gene: 9. The CDR3 is made up of 13 amino acids. Germline V CDR1 and CDR2: SQVTM, ANQGSEA. CDR3 amino acids: CSVEGQGGGDYTF. The CDR3 DNA reads TGCAGCGTTGAAGGACAGGGTGGGGGAGACTACACCTTC. Filled out from reference TRBV29-1 and TRBJ1-2, the complete variable domain reads SAVISQKPSRDICQRGTSLTIQCQVDSQVTMMFWYRQQPGQSLTLIATANQGSEATYESGFVIDKFPISRPNLTFSTLTVSNMSPEDSSIYLCSVEGQGGGDYTFGSGTRLTVV.

V usage is TRBV7-8 and J usage is TRBJ2-7; 13 bases map to TRBD2. Germline CDR1 is SGHVS and CDR2 is FQNEAQ. The V and J ends lost 6 bases and 6 bases, in that order; junction bases with no gene match: 17. This CDR3 contains 18 residues. The CDR3 DNA reads as TGTGCCAGCAGTGAGGAAGGGACTAGCGGGGAGGCGGAGGTCGAGCAGTACTTC. This encodes CASSEEGTSGEAEVEQYF.

Many counts were recorded for this clonotype. The J gene is TRBJ2-3, the V gene TRBV19, with D possibly being TRBD2 (6 bases). Between the trimmed V and J ends, which lost 7 bases and 6 bases, there was a span of 14 bases. The V gene's germline CDR1 is LNHDA and CDR2 SQIVND (reference sequence). The CDR3 covers 13 residues. This CDR3 reads CASIGQGLDTQYF. The CDR3 nucleotides read TGTGCCAGTATCGGGCAGGGACTCGATACGCAGTATTTT.

The chain has TRBV20-1 and TRBJ2-1; no definite D call. CDR1 is DFQATT, CDR2 SNEGSKA, per germline (reference sequence). This CDR3 region has 8 residues. The ends were cut back, 7 bases at V and 10 bases at J, with 5 bases in the middle. For the CDR3, the DNA is TGCAGTGTTGAGGAGCAGTTCTTC. Translating it yields CSVEEQFF.

This clonotype was counted at least ten times. The chain links TRBV7-3 to TRBJ2-3, with D uncertain. The CDR3 sequence is 14 residues long. V gave up 5 bases and J gave up 3 bases, with 12 bases separating them. CDR1 SGHTA and CDR2 FQGTGA come from the germline V gene. CDR3 sequence: CASSLGRSTDTQYF. CDR3 DNA: TGTGCCAGCAGCCTCGGACGTAGTACAGATACGCAGTATTTT.

This clonotype was counted many times. The genes are TRBV9 and TRBJ2-7; 9 bases agree with TRBD1. The CDR3 contains 14 residues. Germline V lookup: CDR1 SGDLS, CDR2 YYNGEE. The J segment lost 3 bases and the V segment lost 2 bases, leaving 3 bases of the junction unmatched. The CDR3 region is CASSVDRGNYEQYF. The CDR3, as DNA: TGTGCCAGCAGCGTCGACAGGGGGAACTACGAGCAGTACTTC.

V gene TRBV14 combines with J gene TRBJ1-2; D is ambiguous. CDR3 size: 11 residues. From germline, CDR1 is SGHDN and CDR2 FVKESK. Trimming took 6 bases from V and 10 from J, leaving 12 bases between them. The CDR3 DNA sequence: TGTGCCAGCAGGGATAGTGGAGTCTACACCTTC. Translation: CASRDSGVYTF.

This clonotype was seen only a few times. The chain carries TRBV19 and TRBJ1-5; 7 positions agree with TRBD1. The CDR3 sequence is 17 residues long. V gave up 5 bases and J gave up 0 bases; unmatched junction bases: 10. The germline CDR1 and CDR2 sequences are LNHDA and SQIVND (reference sequence). DNA of the CDR3: TGTGCCAGTAGTCCCCACCCGGGACAGCTTAGCAATCAGCCCCAGCATTTT. It specifies CASSPHPGQLSNQPQHF.

This clonotype was counted many times. The V and J genes are TRBV4-2 and TRBJ2-6; the D gene is possibly TRBD2 (5 bases). The length of the CDR3 is 16 residues. V shed 2 bases and J shed 0 bases, with 8 bases lying between them. Germline assignment: CDR1 LGHNA and CDR2 YNFKEQ. The CDR3 bases are TGTGCCAGCAGCCAAAGCCGGGGCTCTGGGGCCAACGTCCTGACTTTC. Protein: CASSQSRGSGANVLTF.

This chain connects TRBV18 to TRBJ2-3; D unclear. Trimming removed 4 bases from V and 2 bases from J, with 10 bases in between. Germline V gene data show CDR1 as KGHSH and CDR2 as LQKENI. The CDR3 loop spans 14 amino acids. CDR3 sequence (DNA): TGTGCCAGCTCACAATACGCGGTCACAGATACGCAGTATTTT. Amino acid sequence: CASSQYAVTDTQYF.

This clonotype was picked up many times. The rearrangement uses TRBV6-1 and TRBJ2-3; no reliable D call. Germline V gene data show CDR1 as MNHNS and CDR2 as SASEGT. V shed 3 bases and J shed 4 bases, with 11 bases lying between them. The CDR3 runs 14 residues. The CDR3 is CASSDLGNADTQYF. In nucleotides, the CDR3 is TGTGCCAGCAGTGATTTGGGGAATGCAGATACGCAGTATTTT.

The V and J genes are TRBV29-1 and TRBJ2-7, with 10 positions matching TRBD1. The germline CDR1 and CDR2 sequences are SQVTM and ANQGSEA. This CDR3 is 12 amino acids long. The V segment lost 7 bases and the J segment 5 bases; nucleotides outside the gene matches: 5. The CDR3 bases are TGCAGCGCAAGACAGGGGGCCCACGAGCAGTACTTC. Protein: CSARQGAHEQYF.

A single count supports this clonotype. The V and J genes are TRBV7-2 and TRBJ2-3, with 7 positions matching TRBD2. Unmatched junction bases numbered 12, after V lost 7 bases and J lost 2 bases. In germline, CDR1 is SGHTA, CDR2 FQGNSA. CDR3 length: 16 residues. The CDR3 reads CASNLGRLALTDTQYF. As DNA, the CDR3 is TGTGCCAGCAACTTGGGCCGACTAGCCCTCACAGATACGCAGTATTTT.

A word on this clonotype: With a much larger clone just one base away, this may be a read error. Lacking the conserved final phenylalanine or tryptophan, this CDR3 likely reflects a read error. The chain is built from TRBV9 and TRBJ2-7, with D perhaps matching TRBD2 (5 bases). The CDR3 is 15 residues long. Trimming took off 0 bases at V and 0 bases at J, with 10 bases between the two ends. Per germline, CDR1 SGDLS and CDR2 YYNGEE. CDR3 loop: CASSVDRGDSYEQYL. Here the CDR3 DNA reads TGTGCCAGCAGCGTAGACCGGGGAGACTCCTACGAGCAGTACCTC.

This clonotype was seen only a few times. V and J are TRBV20-1 and TRBJ1-1, with D unclear. V gave up 4 bases and J gave up 2 bases, with 8 bases separating them. Germline V gene sequence: CDR1 DFQATT, CDR2 SNEGSKA (reference sequence). The CDR3 consists of 12 residues. The CDR3 protein is CSATTGNTEAFF. In nucleotides, the CDR3 is TGCAGTGCTACAACTGGTAACACTGAAGCTTTCTTT.

V is TRBV7-9 and J is TRBJ1-3, with unresolved D. The CDR3 runs 15 residues. CDR1 and CDR2 (germline): SEHNR, FQNEAQ (reference sequence). V was clipped by 5 bases and J by 7 bases, with 18 bases between them. CDR3 in amino acids: CASSELETAVNTIYF. Here the CDR3 DNA reads TGTGCCAGCAGCGAACTGGAGACGGCGGTGAACACCATATATTTT.

The chain employs TRBV4-2 and TRBJ1-2, with 7 positions matching TRBD1. Trimming cost V 4 bases and J 4 bases; bases outside gene matches: 9. The CDR3 runs 15 residues. Germline lookup yields CDR1 LGHNA and CDR2 YNFKEQ. CDR3 region: CASSPRDSPIYGYTF. In DNA form, the CDR3 reads TGTGCCAGCAGCCCAAGGGACAGCCCAATCTATGGCTACACCTTC.

This chain links TRBV25-1 with TRBJ2-3, with D perhaps being TRBD1 or TRBD2 (6 bases each). CDR3 length equals 14 residues. Deletions cut 6 bases from V and 1 base from J, with 11 bases between. Germline CDR1 is MGHDK and CDR2 is SYGVNS. The CDR3 here is CASSDRRGTDTQYF. The CDR3 DNA sequence: TGTGCCAGCAGCGACAGGAGGGGCACAGATACGCAGTATTTT. The full variable domain, completed using reference TRBV25-1 and TRBJ2-3, is EADIYQTPRYLVIGTGKKITLECSQTMGHDKMYWYQQDPGMELHLIHYSYGVNSTEKGDLSSESTVSRIRTEHFPLTLESARPSHTSQYLCASSDRRGTDTQYFGPGTRLTVL.

This clonotype was recorded at least ten times. The rearrangement uses TRBV6-5 and TRBJ2-5, with D unresolved. The germline gives CDR1 MNHEY, CDR2 SVGAGI. The CDR3 runs 14 residues. V was clipped by 2 bases and J by 2 bases, with 9 bases between them. This CDR3 reads CASSYLQEQETQYF. The CDR3 coding sequence is TGTGCCAGCAGTTACCTCCAGGAACAAGAGACCCAGTACTTC.

This clonotype was seen at least ten times. The chain couples TRBV12-3 or TRBV12-4 to TRBJ2-7; D is unclear. V was pared by 2 bases and J by 5 bases, with 4 bases between. There are 11 residues in the CDR3. The CDR3 region is CASSLRHEQYF. Here the CDR3 DNA reads TGTGCCAGCAGTTTAAGGCACGAGCAGTACTTC.